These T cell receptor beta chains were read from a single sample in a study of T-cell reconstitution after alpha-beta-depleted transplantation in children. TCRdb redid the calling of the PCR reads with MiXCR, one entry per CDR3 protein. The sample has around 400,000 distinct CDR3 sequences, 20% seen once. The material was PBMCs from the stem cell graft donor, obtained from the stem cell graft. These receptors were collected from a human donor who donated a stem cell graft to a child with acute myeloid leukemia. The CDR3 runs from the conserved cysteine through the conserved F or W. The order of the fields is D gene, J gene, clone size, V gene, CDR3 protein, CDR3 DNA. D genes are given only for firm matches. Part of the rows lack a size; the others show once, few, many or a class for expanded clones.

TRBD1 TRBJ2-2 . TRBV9 CASSGTGMVGELFF TGTGCCAGCAGCGGGACAGGGATGGTCGGGGAGCTGTTTTTT
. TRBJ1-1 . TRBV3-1 CASSQEASTEAFF TGTGCCAGCAGCCAAGAGGCTAGCACTGAAGCTTTCTTT
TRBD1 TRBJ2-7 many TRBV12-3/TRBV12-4 CASSRRGQGNYEQYF TGTGCCAGCAGTCGCAGAGGACAGGGGAACTACGAGCAGTACTTC
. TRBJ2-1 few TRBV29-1 CSGSLGTYNEQFF TGCAGCGGCTCCTTGGGAACCTACAATGAGCAGTTCTTC
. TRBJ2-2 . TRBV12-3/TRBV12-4 CASRPSEGTGELFF TGTGCCAGCAGGCCTAGCGAGGGCACCGGGGAGCTGTTTTTT
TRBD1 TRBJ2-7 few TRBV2 CASSGDRGLEQYF TGTGCCAGCAGTGGGGACAGGGGGCTTGAGCAGTACTTC
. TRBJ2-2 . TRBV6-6 CAIHRDGTGELFF TGTGCCATACACAGGGATGGCACCGGGGAGCTGTTTTTT
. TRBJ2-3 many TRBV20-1 CSASTLTITDTQYF TGCAGTGCTTCGACTTTGACGATTACGGATACGCAGTATTTT
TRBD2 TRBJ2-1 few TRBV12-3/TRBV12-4 CASSSLAGSSYNEQFF TGTGCCAGCAGTTCCCTAGCGGGGAGCTCCTACAATGAGCAGTTCTTC
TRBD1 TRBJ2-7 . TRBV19 CASSPLPGQGAVYEQYF TGTGCCAGTAGTCCCCTCCCGGGACAGGGGGCGGTCTACGAGCAGTACTTC
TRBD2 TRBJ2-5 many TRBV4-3 CASSQVLTSGRAETQYF TGCGCCAGCAGCCAAGTCCTAACTAGCGGGAGGGCAGAGACCCAGTACTTC
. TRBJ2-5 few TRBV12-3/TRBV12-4 CASSSGSGKYQETQYF TGTGCCAGCAGTTCTGGAAGCGGAAAGTACCAAGAGACCCAGTACTTC
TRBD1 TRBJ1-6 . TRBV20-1 CSARDSGQGGNSPLHF TGCAGTGCTAGAGATTCGGGACAGGGGGGAAATTCACCCCTCCACTTT
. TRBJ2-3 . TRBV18 CASSLGHGGTDTQYF TGTGCCAGCTCATTGGGACACGGAGGCACAGATACGCAGTATTTT
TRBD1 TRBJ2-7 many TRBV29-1 CSVSGTGAYEQYF TGCAGCGTTTCCGGGACAGGGGCCTACGAGCAGTACTTC
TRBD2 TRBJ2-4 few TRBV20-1 CSAGGGGGRAKNIQYF TGCAGTGCCGGTGGGGGCGGCGGGAGGGCCAAAAACATTCAGTACTTC
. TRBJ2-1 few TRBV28 CASRNYKTTWDNEQFF TGTGCCAGCAGAAATTATAAAACTACTTGGGACAATGAGCAGTTCTTC
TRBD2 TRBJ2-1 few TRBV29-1 CSATLTSGRADEQFF TGCAGCGCGACTCTGACTAGCGGGAGGGCGGATGAGCAGTTCTTC
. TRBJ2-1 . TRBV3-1 CASSQDKQFF TGTGCCAGCAGCCAAGATAAGCAGTTCTTC
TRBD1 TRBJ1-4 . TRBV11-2 CASSWNRRQGEKLFF TGTGCCAGCAGCTGGAACAGAAGACAGGGGGAAAAACTGTTTTTT
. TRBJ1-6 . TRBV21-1 CASSKDPGLANSPLHF TGTGCCAGCAGCAAAGATCCGGGGCTGGCCAATTCACCCCTCCACTTT
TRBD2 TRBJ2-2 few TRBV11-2 CATGLAGANTGELFF TGTGCCACGGGACTAGCGGGGGCGAACACCGGGGAGCTGTTTTTT
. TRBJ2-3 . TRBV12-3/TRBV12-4 CASTDGDTQYF TGTGCCAGCACGGACGGGGATACGCAGTATTTT
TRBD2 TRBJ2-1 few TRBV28 CASSLWAGPSGSSRSNEQFF TGTGCCAGCAGTTTATGGGCAGGGCCAAGCGGGAGTTCTCGATCGAATGAGCAGTTCTTC